The entry below gives a single T cell receptor (beta chain) sequence along with its context. The sample comes from a study of blood T cell repertoires in COVID-19. Looking at the study overall: Donors in the United States, Italy and Spain gave samples during acute or convalescent COVID-19.

V dropped 5 bases and J dropped 6; count of bases not matched to a gene: 13. Germline lookup yields CDR1 WSHSY and CDR2 SAAADI. CDR3 length: 15 residues. Assay: immunoSEQ multiplex PCR; the TCRdb copy retains only in-frame clones and omits some. The repertoire holds 200,000 to 300,000 clones, roughly four fifths seen once, with 6.5% to 8.5% in the top ten. Sequenced: peripheral blood. The source is an elderly woman with COVID-19, enrolled during active disease. This chain joins TRBV10-2 and TRBJ2-7; TRBD1 agrees at 7 bases. The CDR3 DNA sequence: TGCGCCAGCAGTCCAGGGGGAAGAAAAGGGGGCGAGCAGTACTTC. Its translation: CASSPGGRKGGEQYF.